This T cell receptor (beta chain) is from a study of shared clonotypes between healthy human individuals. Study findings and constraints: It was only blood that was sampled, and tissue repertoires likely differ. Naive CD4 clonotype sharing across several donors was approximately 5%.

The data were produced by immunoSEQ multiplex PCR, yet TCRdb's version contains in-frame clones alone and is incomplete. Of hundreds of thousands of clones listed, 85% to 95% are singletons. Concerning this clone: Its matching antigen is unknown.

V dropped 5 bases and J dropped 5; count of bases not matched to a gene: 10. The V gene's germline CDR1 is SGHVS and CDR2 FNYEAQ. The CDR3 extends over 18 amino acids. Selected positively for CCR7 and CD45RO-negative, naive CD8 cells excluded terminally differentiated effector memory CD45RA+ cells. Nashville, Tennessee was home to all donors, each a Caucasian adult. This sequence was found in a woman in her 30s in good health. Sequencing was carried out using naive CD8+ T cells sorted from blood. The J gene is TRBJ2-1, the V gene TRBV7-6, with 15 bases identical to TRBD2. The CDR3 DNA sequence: TGTGCCAGCAGCCTCGGACTAGCGGGAGGGCCCCCCAACAATGAGCAGTTCTTC. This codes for CASSLGLAGGPPNNEQFF.